Sequencing of this T cell receptor (beta chain) was carried out in a study of T-cell reconstitution after alpha-beta-depleted transplantation in children. V was clipped by 4 bases and J by 6 bases, with 7 bases between them. Germline loops: CDR1 MNHEY, CDR2 SVGEGT. The CDR3 has 11 residues. In the case of this clonotype: Antigen specificity is unknown. The CDR3 ends on some other residue instead of the conserved phenylalanine or tryptophan, so this is likely a read error.

General study points: The study traced high day-60 TCRbeta diversity in some patients to surviving recipient T cells and thymic progenitors. Reportedly, roughly two months post-transplant, alpha-beta T cells arose from several hundred expanded graft clones. At the one-year point after transplant, T-cell counts and TCRbeta diversity were found to come mostly from T cells that had been newly produced.

Construction of the TCRbeta library involved unique molecular identifiers. TCRdb re-analysed the PCR reads in MiXCR, keeping a single row per CDR3 protein. The data show 800,000 to 1,000,000 distinct CDR3 sequences, with roughly 29% seen just once and under 30% held by the top ten. The gene calls are TRBV6-2 or TRBV6-3 and TRBJ2-7; D not certain. The sample here was PBMCs, mostly from graft donor cells, taken 360 days after TCRalphabeta/CD19-depleted stem cell transplant. The TCR comes from a boy in the first two years of life who had a stem cell transplant for SCID, so the T cells may come from the graft donor. CDR3 in DNA: TGTGCCAGCAGTTCATATCGCGAGCAGTACCTC. Translating gives CASSSYREQYL.